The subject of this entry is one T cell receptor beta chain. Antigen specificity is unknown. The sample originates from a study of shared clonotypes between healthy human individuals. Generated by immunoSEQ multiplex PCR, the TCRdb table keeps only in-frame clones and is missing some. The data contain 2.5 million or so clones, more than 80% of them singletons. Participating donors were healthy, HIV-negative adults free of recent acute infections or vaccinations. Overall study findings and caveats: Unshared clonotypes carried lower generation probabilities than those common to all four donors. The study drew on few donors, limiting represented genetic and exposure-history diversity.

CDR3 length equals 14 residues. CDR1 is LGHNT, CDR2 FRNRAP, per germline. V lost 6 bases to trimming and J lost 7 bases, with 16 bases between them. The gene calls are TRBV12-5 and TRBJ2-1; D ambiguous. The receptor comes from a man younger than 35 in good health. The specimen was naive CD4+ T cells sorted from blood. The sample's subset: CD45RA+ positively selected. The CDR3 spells CASGGAQSSNEQFF. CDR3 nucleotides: TGTGCTAGTGGAGGCGCACAGTCCTCGAATGAGCAGTTCTTC.